This TCR beta chain came from a study of blood T cell repertoires in COVID-19 (dated by TCRdb to 2020 to 2021). Regarding the complete study: Collaborator samples came from the United States, Italy and Spain and covered acute and convalescent phases of COVID-19. The material from the prospective study consisted of cDNA or gDNA derived from T cells, B-cell-depleted T cells, or PBMCs. Subjects who had been exposed to COVID-19, were actively infected with it, or had recovered from it provided the deeply sampled blood TCRbeta repertoires that made up the dataset. The repertoires were made available in a free public database intended to serve as a resource for research on the immune response to SARS-CoV-2. The samples were drawn from two sources: the first 160 participants of the ongoing ImmuneRACE study, and 1,000 to 1,500 subjects contributed by 6 global collaborators. Sample metadata almost always included a de-identified subject ID, COVID-19 status, age in years and sex. Where available, HLA class I and class II types were obtained from metadata supplied by the sample provider rather than from assay-based typing.

Notes on this clone: Its binding antigen is unknown. No much larger clone exists at a distance of one base, and base qualities are not known.

In Seattle, one collaborating source enrolled patients while the infection was active and tracked those patients longitudinally over the course of disease. Whole blood was collected in K2EDTA tubes by collaborating institutions according to the institutions' own protocols. For TCRbeta analysis, collaborator samples were shipped as frozen whole blood, as isolated PBMCs, or as DNA extracted from either sample type. Broad study findings and their caveats: The quantity of clinical and demographic metadata differed by source and by participant and was supplied without curation.

TCRbeta CDR3 regions were amplified from genomic DNA using the immunoSEQ Assay, a bias-controlled multiplex PCR. The authors' analysis ran thus. The number of nucleated cells in each sample was estimated by amplification of reference gene primers within the assay. To quantify the absolute abundance of each unique TCRbeta CDR3 rearrangement, sequence reads were collapsed and filtered. For each sample, productive Simpson clonality was calculated as the square root of Simpson's diversity index across productive rearrangements. TCRdb limited this immuneACCESS table to in-frame rearrangements with V and J called. A share of clones is missing; checked studies link under half to unresolved V genes, and the rest is unexplained. That table is the source of V, J and clone size, and D and trimming were worked out from the DNA. This sample holds about 150,000 clones; 80% to 85% were observed only once. Jointly, the top ten make up 8.9% of the sample.

Its CDR3 holds 12 amino acids, cysteine through phenylalanine. CDR3 DNA only is kept here, 36 bases in frame from base 1. At the junction V is shortened by 3 bases and J by 11 bases, with 13 bases in between. Looking up the germline V gene yields CDR1 KGHSH and CDR2 LQKENI. The V gene is TRBV18 and the J gene is TRBJ1-2; a tentative D match to TRBD1 spans 6 bases. The sequencing sample was made of peripheral blood. The sequence derives from a man aged 25-45 years with COVID-19, enrolled during active disease. Read as DNA, the sequence is TGTGCCAGCTCACCCCTAGGGGGGGAGTACACCTTC. This yields the protein CASSPLGGEYTF.